This entry lists 3 T cell receptor beta chains sequenced from one sample in a study of human T cells and chemical hapten exposure. TCRdb called the RACE reads again in MiXCR, with one record for every CDR3 protein. The sample has roughly 80,000 distinct CDR3 sequences, 8.6% seen once. Time point in this sample: healthy volunteer bleed at 6 weeks. The study extracted total RNA from unfractionated whole blood. Sequenced: whole blood. Every receptor here comes from a female donor in good health. Some clones in this sample may be carry-over from other donors' samples.

This clonotype has at least ten counts. The rearrangement uses TRBV7-9 and TRBJ2-3; 9 nucleotides match TRBD1. The length of the CDR3 is 14 residues. The germline V gene has CDR1 SEHNR and CDR2 FQNEAQ (reference sequence). The V gene end was trimmed by 5 bases and the J gene end by 6 bases; junction bases not matched to a gene: 6. CDR3 sequence reads: CASSRDRVGDTQYF. CDR3 DNA sequence: TGTGCCAGCAGCCGGGACAGGGTAGGGGATACGCAGTATTTT.

This clonotype was counted a few times. V and J are TRBV25-1 and TRBJ2-2; 7 nucleotides align to TRBD1. The length of the CDR3 is 15 residues. Unmatched junction bases numbered 7, after V lost 3 bases and J lost 6 bases. CDR1 and CDR2 (germline): MGHDK, SYGVNS. CDR3 bases: TGTGCCAGCAGTGACCGGGACAGACCGCCCGGGGAGCTGTTTTTT. Its protein product is CASSDRDRPPGELFF.

This clonotype was seen ten or more times. The chain carries TRBV15 and TRBJ1-6; D might be TRBD1 (5 bases). Germline V lookup: CDR1 LNHNV, CDR2 YYDKDF (reference sequence). The CDR3 is 15 amino acids. V was cut by 4 bases and J by 2 bases, with 9 bases left in between. The CDR3 nucleotides are TGTGCCACCAGCACGAAGACAGCCTATAATTCACCCCTCCACTTT. Its translation: CATSTKTAYNSPLHF. Supplemented by reference TRBV15 and TRBJ1-6, the full variable domain reads DAMVIQNPRYQVTQFGKPVTLSCSQTLNHNVMYWYQQKSSQAPKLLFHYYDKDFNNEADTPDNFQSRRPNTSFCFLDIRSPGLGDTAMYLCATSTKTAYNSPLHFGNGTRLTVT.